This TCR beta chain was captured in a study of control samples from healthy donors and cancer patients. The CDR3 consists of 14 residues. The V end was cut by 7 bases, the J end by 3 bases, with 15 bases between. CDR1 LGHNA and CDR2 YNFKEQ come from the germline V gene. The protocol was immunoSEQ multiplex PCR, while the TCRdb copy is restricted to in-frame clones and leaves out a portion. The repertoire consists of some 130,000 clones, with 75% to 95% occurring once and the leading ten covering roughly 2.6%. Source material: blood. The chain couples TRBV4-2 to TRBJ1-2; D ambiguous. The receptor's source is a man in his forties in good health. The CDR3, as DNA: TGTGCCAGCACCCCCCAGCACCTGGACTATGGCTACACCTTC. Translating gives CASTPQHLDYGYTF.